The clone carrying this T cell receptor beta chain showed up many times. The record originates from a study of T cells after yellow fever vaccination. Study background: EM, EMRA, CM and Tscm memory subsets were separated by sorting (using CD3, CD45RA, CCR7 and CD95).

Study-level points and caveats: Clonotypes shared by both compartments, CD4 and CD8, made up a small share.

TCRdb re-called the 5' RACE reads with MiXCR, one entry per CDR3 protein. The sample has around 26,000 distinct CDR3 sequences; 3% to 4% are singletons. The sample here was PBMCs, either bulk or a sorted T-cell subset (CD4+, CD8+, memory, or dextramer-sorted; not recorded which), taken 35 to 50 days after the first yellow fever vaccination. The TCR comes from a man younger than 35 who received the YFV17D yellow fever vaccine.

DNA of the CDR3: TGTGCCAGCAGCAAGGGACAGGGTGGGTCGCCCCAGCATTTT. Encoded protein: CASSKGQGGSPQHF. The chain is built from TRBV27 and TRBJ1-5, with TRBD1 matching over 9 bases. Germline V lookup: CDR1 MNHEY, CDR2 SMNVEV (reference sequence). The CDR3 contains 14 residues. J lost 9 bases, V lost 6 bases, and 9 bases had no gene match.